This TCR beta chain was identified in a study of shared clonotypes between healthy human individuals. Study-wide context: CD4 naive cells filled three plates per donor, CD4 memory three, CD8 naive two and CD8 memory one. General study results and limits: Naive CD4 clonotypes were shared across a few donors at approximately 5.3%.

Germline V gene sequence: CDR1 SGHTA, CDR2 FQGNSA. V lost 3 bases and J lost 8, with 17 bases in between. This CDR3 has 15 amino acids. In the case of this clone: Its antigen remains unknown.

At a deep level, the assay was run. Across several immunoSEQ plates, the genomic DNA of each subset was split evenly. Clones were sequenced by immunoSEQ multiplex PCR, and TCRdb holds only the in-frame ones, with some missing. The table shows over a million clones, with 70% to 80% occurring only once. The V call is TRBV7-2, the J call TRBJ2-4; D might be TRBD2 (6 bases). This clonotype was obtained from a man younger than 35 in good health. Some clones in this sample may be carry-over from other donors' samples. Sequencing was done on a sample of memory CD4+ T cells from PBMCs. Subset denoted: CD45RA-negative fraction. DNA for the CDR3: TGTGCCAGCAGCTTGGGACTCCCTGGGGTGGACATTCAGTACTTC. Translating gives CASSLGLPGVDIQYF.